The rows below give T cell receptor beta chains drawn from one sample of a study of blood T cell repertoires in COVID-19. Profiled with immunoSEQ multiplex PCR; TCRdb holds only in-frame clones, not every one. The sample shows around 45,000 clones, about 90% of them seen only once. Sequencing was performed on peripheral blood. The receptor source for this set is a man aged 70-80 years with active COVID-19. Each CDR3 is given with its conserved first and last residue. D genes are given only for firm matches. Expanded clones are given a class, and other clones once, few, many or no size at all.

J: TRBJ2-7
D: TRBD1
size: NA
V: TRBV6-2/TRBV6-3
DNA: TGTGCCAGCAGCCCTAAGGGGACAGGGTTCTACGAGCAGTACTTC
CDR3: CASSPKGTGFYEQYF

J: TRBJ1-3
D: NA
size: NA
V: TRBV7-9
DNA: TGTGCCGTTAGCACAGGCTCTGGAAACACCATATATTTT
CDR3: CAVSTGSGNTIYF

J: TRBJ2-4
D: NA
size: NA
V: TRBV4-1
DNA: TGCGCCAGCAGCCTGGTTCTAGTCTCGAACATTCAGTACTTC
CDR3: CASSLVLVSNIQYF

J: TRBJ2-2
D: TRBD1
size: NA
V: TRBV7-7
DNA: TGTGCTAGCAGCTTCGGGGGGACAGGGCACGGGGAGCTGTTTTTT
CDR3: CASSFGGTGHGELFF

J: TRBJ2-1
D: NA
size: NA
V: TRBV2
DNA: TGTGCCAGCAGTCGCGACAGGTCCAATGAGCAGTTCTTC
CDR3: CASSRDRSNEQFF

J: TRBJ2-7
D: TRBD1
size: NA
V: TRBV5-1
DNA: TGCGCCAGCAGCTTGGGCGAGACAGGGCACGAGCAGTACTTC
CDR3: CASSLGETGHEQYF

J: TRBJ2-1
D: NA
size: NA
V: TRBV3-1/TRBV3-2
DNA: TGTGCCAGCAGCCTCCCAAGGGGTGAGCAGTTCTTC
CDR3: CASSLPRGEQFF

J: TRBJ2-2
D: TRBD1
size: NA
V: TRBV11-2
DNA: TGTGCCAGCAGCCGAAACAGGGGTGGATCGTCCGGGGAGCTGTTTTTT
CDR3: CASSRNRGGSSGELFF

J: TRBJ1-2
D: NA
size: NA
V: TRBV29-1
DNA: TGCAGCGCACTTCACGGGAATAACTATGGCTACACCTTC
CDR3: CSALHGNNYGYTF

J: TRBJ1-2
D: NA
size: once
V: TRBV21-1
DNA: TGTGCCAGCAGCAAAGGCGGGGACAGGGGGTATGGCTACACCTTC
CDR3: CASSKGGDRGYGYTF

J: TRBJ2-3
D: NA
size: NA
V: TRBV5-1
DNA: TGCGCCAGCAGTCTGAGTGGGGGGTCCCTCACAGATACGCAGTATTTT
CDR3: CASSLSGGSLTDTQYF